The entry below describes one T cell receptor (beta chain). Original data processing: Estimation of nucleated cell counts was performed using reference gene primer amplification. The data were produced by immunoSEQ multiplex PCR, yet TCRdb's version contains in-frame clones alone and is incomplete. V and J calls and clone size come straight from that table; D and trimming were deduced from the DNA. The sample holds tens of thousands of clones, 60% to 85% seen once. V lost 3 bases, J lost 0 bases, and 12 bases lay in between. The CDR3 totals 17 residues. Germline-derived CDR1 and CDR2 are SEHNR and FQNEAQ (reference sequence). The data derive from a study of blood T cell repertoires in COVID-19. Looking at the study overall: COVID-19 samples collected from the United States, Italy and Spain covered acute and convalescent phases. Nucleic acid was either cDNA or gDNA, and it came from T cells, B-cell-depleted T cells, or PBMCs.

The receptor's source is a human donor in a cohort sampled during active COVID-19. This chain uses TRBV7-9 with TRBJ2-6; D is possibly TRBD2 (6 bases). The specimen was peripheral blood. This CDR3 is CASSFQGLISGANVLTF. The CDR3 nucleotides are TGTGCCAGCAGCTTCCAGGGACTGATCTCTGGGGCCAACGTCCTGACTTTC.